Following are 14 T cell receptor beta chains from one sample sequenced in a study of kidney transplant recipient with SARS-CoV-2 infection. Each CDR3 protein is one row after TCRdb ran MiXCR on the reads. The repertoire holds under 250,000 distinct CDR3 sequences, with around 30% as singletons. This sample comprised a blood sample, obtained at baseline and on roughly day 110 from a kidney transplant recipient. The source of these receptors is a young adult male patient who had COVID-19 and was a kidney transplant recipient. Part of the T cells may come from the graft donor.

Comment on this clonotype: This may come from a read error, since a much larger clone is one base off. The CDR3 loop is CASNLLGDRYGQYF. The CDR3 nucleotides are TGTGCCAGCAACCTACTAGGGGACAGGTACGGGCAGTACTTC. The chain recombines TRBV28 with TRBJ2-7; 8 bases map to TRBD1. The CDR3 is 14 amino acids. Germline loops: CDR1 MDHEN, CDR2 SYDVKM.

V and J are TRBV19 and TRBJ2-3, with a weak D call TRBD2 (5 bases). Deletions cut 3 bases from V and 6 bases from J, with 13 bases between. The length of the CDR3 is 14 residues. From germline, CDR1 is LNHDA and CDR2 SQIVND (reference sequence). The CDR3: CASSIPRAGDTQYF. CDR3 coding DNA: TGTGCCAGTAGTATTCCGCGGGCCGGGGATACGCAGTATTTT.

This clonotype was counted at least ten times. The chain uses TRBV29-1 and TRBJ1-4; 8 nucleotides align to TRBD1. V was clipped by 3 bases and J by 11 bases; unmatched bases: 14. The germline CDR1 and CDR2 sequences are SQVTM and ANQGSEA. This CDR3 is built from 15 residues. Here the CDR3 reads CSVERMGQAADKLFF. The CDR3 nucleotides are TGCAGCGTTGAGAGGATGGGACAGGCGGCGGACAAACTGTTTTTT. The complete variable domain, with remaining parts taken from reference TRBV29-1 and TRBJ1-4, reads SAVISQKPSRDICQRGTSLTIQCQVDSQVTMMFWYRQQPGQSLTLIATANQGSEATYESGFVIDKFPISRPNLTFSTLTVSNMSPEDSSIYLCSVERMGQAADKLFFGSGTQLSVL.

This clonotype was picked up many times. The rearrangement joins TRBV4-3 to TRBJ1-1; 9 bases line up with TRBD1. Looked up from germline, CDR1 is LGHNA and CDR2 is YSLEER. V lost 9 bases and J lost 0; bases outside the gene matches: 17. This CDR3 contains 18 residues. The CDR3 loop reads CASSKGIGTGKVNTEAFF. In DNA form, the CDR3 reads TGCGCCAGTAGCAAAGGCATAGGGACAGGGAAGGTGAACACTGAAGCTTTCTTT.

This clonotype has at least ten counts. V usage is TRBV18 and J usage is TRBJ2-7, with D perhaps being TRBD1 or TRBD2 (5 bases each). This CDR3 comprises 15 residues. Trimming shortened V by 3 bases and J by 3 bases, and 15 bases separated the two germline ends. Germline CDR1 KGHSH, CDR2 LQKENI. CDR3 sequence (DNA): TGTGCCAGCTCACCCCCCGAGGGGTTAAGCTACGAGCAGTACTTC. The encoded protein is CASSPPEGLSYEQYF.

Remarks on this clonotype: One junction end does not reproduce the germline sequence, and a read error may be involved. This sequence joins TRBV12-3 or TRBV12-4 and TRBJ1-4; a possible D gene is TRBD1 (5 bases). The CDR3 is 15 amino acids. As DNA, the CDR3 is TGTGCCAGCAGTTTGCGGTCAGGGAAAATGAAGCGGCTGTCTTTT. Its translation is CASSLRSGKMKRLSF.

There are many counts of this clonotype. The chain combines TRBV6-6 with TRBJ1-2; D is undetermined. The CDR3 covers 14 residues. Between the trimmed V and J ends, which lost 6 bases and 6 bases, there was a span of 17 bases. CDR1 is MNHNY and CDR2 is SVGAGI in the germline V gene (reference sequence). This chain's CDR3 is CASSTTDGLDGYTF. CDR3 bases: TGTGCCAGCAGCACGACGGACGGGTTGGATGGCTACACCTTC.

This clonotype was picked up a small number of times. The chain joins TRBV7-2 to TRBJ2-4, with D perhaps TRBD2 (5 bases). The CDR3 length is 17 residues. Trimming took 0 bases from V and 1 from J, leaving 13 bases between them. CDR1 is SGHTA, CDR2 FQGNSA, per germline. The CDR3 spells CASSLAVERGAKNIQYF. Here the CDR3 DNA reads TGTGCCAGCAGCTTAGCAGTGGAGCGAGGGGCCAAAAACATTCAGTACTTC.

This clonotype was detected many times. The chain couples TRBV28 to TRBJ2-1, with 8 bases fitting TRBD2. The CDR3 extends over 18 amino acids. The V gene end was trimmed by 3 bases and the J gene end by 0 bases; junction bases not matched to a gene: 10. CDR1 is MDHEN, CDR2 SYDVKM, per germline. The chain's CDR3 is CASSFPASGSYSYNEQFF. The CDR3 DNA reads TGTGCCAGCAGTTTCCCGGCTAGCGGGTCGTACTCCTACAATGAGCAGTTCTTC.

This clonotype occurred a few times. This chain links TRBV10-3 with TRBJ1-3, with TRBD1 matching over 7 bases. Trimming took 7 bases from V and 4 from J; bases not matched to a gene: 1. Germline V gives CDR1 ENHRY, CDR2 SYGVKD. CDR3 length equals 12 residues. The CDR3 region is CAIMTGGNTIYF. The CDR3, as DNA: TGTGCCATCATGACAGGGGGAAACACCATATATTTT.

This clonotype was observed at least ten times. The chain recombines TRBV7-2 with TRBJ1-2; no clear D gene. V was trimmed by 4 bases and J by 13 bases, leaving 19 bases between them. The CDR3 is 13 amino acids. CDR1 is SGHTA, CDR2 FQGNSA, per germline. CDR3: CASSSNVELNLTF. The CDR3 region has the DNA TGTGCCAGCAGCTCAAACGTGGAATTAAATCTCACCTTC.

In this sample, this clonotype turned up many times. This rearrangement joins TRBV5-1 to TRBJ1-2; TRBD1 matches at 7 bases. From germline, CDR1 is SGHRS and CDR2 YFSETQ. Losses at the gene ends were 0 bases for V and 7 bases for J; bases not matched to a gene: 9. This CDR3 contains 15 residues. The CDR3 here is CASSLGDRETGGYTF. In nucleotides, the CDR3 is TGCGCCAGCAGCTTGGGTGACAGGGAGACTGGTGGCTACACCTTC.

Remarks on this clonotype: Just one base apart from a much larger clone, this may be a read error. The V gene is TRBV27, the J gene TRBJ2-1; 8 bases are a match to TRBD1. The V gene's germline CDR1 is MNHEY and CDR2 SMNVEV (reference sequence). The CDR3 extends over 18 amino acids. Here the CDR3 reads CASSKRRGQVSSCNEQFF. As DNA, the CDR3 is TGTGCCAGCAGTAAACGAAGGGGACAGGTCAGCTCCTGCAATGAGCAGTTCTTC.

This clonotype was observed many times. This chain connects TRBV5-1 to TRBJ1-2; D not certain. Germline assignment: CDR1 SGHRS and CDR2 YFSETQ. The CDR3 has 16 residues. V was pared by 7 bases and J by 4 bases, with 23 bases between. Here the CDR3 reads CASYHPSVRKTYGYTF. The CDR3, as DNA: TGCGCCAGCTACCACCCATCGGTTCGAAAGACCTATGGCTACACCTTC.